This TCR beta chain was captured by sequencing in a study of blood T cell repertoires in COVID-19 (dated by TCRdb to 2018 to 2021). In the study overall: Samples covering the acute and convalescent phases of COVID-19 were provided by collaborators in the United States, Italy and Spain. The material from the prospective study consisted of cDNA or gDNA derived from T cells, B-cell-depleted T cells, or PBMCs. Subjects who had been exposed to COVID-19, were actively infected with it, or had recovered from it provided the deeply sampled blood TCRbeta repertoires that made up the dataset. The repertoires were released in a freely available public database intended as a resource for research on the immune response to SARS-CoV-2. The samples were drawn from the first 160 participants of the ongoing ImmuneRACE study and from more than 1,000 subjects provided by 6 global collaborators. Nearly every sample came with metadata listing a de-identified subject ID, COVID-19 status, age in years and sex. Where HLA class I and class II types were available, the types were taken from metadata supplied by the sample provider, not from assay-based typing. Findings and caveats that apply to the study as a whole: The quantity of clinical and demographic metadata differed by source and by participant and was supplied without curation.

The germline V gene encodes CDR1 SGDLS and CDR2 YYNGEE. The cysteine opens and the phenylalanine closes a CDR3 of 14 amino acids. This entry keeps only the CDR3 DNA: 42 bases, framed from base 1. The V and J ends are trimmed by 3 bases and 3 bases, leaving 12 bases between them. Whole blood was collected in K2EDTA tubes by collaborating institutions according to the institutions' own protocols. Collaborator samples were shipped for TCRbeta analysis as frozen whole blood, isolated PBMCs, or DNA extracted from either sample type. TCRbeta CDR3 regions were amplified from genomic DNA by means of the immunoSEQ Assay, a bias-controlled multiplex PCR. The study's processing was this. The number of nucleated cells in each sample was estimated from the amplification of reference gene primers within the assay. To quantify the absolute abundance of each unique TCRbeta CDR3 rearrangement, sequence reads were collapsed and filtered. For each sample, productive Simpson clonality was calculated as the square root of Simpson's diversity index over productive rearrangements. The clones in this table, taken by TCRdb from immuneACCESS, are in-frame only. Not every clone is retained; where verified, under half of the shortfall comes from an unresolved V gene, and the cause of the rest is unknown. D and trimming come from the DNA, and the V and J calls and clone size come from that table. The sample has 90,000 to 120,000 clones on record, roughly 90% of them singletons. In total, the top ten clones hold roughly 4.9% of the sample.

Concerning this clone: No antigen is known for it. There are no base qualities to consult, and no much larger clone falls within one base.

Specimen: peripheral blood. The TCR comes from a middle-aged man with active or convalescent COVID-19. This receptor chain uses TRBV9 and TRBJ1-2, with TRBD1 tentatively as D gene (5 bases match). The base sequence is TGTGCCAGCAGCGCCGCCGACAGCTACTATGGCTACACCTTC. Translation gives CASSAADSYYGYTF.